Shown below are 2 T cell receptor beta chains from a single sample sequenced in a study of cytomegalovirus exposure and HLA in healthy donors. With 60 Vbeta and 13 Jbeta primers, the PCR was carried out. Produced via immunoSEQ multiplex PCR; TCRdb's table is partial and in-frame only. There are around 170,000 clones in the sample; 71% occur only once, and over 1.2% lies in the top ten. Input material: PBMCs. These receptors came from a girl aged 5-17 years in good health and CMV-seronegative.

The sample holds one count of this clone. The gene calls are TRBV5-1 and TRBJ1-3, with a tentative D call TRBD1 (5 bases). Trimming left V 6 bases short and J 0 bases short, with 13 bases between. CDR3 length: 15 amino acids. Germline assignment: CDR1 SGHRS and CDR2 YFSETQ. The CDR3 nucleotides are TGCGCCAGCACCATAGACAGTACCTCTGGAAACACCATATATTTT. Translation: CASTIDSTSGNTIYF. Full variable domain (remainder filled in from reference TRBV5-1 and TRBJ1-3): KAGVTQTPRYLIKTRGQQVTLSCSPISGHRSVSWYQQTPGQGLQFLFEYFSETQRNKGNFPGRFSGRQFSNSRSEMNVSTLELGDSALYLCASTIDSTSGNTIYFGEGSWLTVV.

The chain recombines TRBV29-1 with TRBJ2-1; 8 nucleotides agree with TRBD1. The V and J ends lost 1 base and 4 bases, in that order; junction bases with no gene match: 12. CDR1 is SQVTM, CDR2 ANQGSEA, per germline. The CDR3 is 17 amino acids. Here the CDR3 reads CSVEGEWTGPNYNEQFF. Here the CDR3 DNA reads TGCAGCGTTGAAGGGGAGTGGACAGGGCCTAATTACAATGAGCAGTTCTTC.